This TCR beta chain was observed in a study of CD8 T cells in ankylosing spondylitis. This clonotype was recorded at least ten times. TCRdb ran MiXCR on the 5' RACE reads and lists one entry per CDR3 protein. The data show about 240,000 distinct CDR3 sequences, around 10% seen once. The germline CDR1 and CDR2 sequences are MNHNS and SASEGT. V was clipped by 6 bases and J by 4 bases, with 16 bases between them. The CDR3 totals 14 residues. The sequenced material came from blood, either unsorted or a sorted T cell fraction (not recorded which). This chain joins TRBV6-1 and TRBJ2-7; tentatively, D is TRBD1 or TRBD2 (5 bases each). This clonotype was sampled from a male donor with ankylosing spondylitis or in good health (not recorded which). The CDR3 DNA is TGTGCCAGCAGCCCTTCCGGGACGGGATACGAGCAGTACTTC. The encoded protein is CASSPSGTGYEQYF.